This T cell receptor beta chain emerged from a study of blood T cell repertoires in COVID-19. Germline loops: CDR1 SGHVS, CDR2 FQNEAQ. Trimming took off 3 bases at V and 0 bases at J, with 12 bases between the two ends. The length of the CDR3 is 16 residues. How the authors handled the data: Reference gene primers were amplified, and this amplification served to estimate nucleated cell counts. The protocol was immunoSEQ multiplex PCR, while the TCRdb copy is restricted to in-frame clones and leaves out a portion. The V and J calls and clone size are taken from that table; D and trimming were inferred from the DNA. There are around 230,000 clones in the sample; over 80% occur only once, and around 30% lies in the top ten.

Source material: peripheral blood. The clonotype comes from a man aged 35-49 years with acute or convalescent COVID-19. The rearrangement joins TRBV7-8 to TRBJ1-5; D unresolved. Here the CDR3 DNA reads TGTGCCAGCAGCTTGACTAACGGGGATAGCAATCAGCCCCAGCATTTT. This encodes CASSLTNGDSNQPQHF.